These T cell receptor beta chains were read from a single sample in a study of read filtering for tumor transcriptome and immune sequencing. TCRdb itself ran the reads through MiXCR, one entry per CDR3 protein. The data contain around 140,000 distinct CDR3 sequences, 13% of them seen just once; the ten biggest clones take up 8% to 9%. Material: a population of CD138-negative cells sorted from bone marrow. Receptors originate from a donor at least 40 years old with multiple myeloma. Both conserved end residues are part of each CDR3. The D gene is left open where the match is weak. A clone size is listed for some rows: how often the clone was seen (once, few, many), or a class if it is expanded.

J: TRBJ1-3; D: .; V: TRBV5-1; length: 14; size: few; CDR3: CASSPDLSGNTIYF; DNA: TGCGCCAGCAGCCCGGATCTTTCTGGAAACACCATATATTTT
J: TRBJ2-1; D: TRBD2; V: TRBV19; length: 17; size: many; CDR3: CASSIVGTSGRAEVLFF; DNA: TGTGCCAGTAGTATAGTGGGGACTAGCGGGAGGGCCGAGGTTCTGTTCTTC
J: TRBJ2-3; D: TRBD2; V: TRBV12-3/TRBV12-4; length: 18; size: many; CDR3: CASSPAASGTRDTDTQYF; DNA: TGTGCCAGCAGCCCTGCGGCCTCCGGGACTAGGGACACAGATACGCAGTATTTT
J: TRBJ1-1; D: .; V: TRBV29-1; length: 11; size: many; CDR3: CSVAYLTEAFF; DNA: TGCAGCGTCGCCTATCTGACTGAAGCTTTCTTT
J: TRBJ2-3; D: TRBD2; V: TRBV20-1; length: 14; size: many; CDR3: CSAPQTSGPHPQYF; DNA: TGCAGTGCTCCTCAGACTAGCGGGCCCCATCCGCAGTATTTT
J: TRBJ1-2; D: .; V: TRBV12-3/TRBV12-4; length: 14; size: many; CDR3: CASSFDRGNYGYTF; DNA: TGTGCCAGCAGCTTTGACAGAGGGAACTATGGCTACACCTTC
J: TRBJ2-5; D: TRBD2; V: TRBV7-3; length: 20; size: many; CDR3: CASSLKPLEGAGGEGETQYF; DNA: TGTGCCAGCAGCTTAAAACCCCTTGAAGGAGCGGGAGGGGAAGGAGAGACCCAGTACTTC
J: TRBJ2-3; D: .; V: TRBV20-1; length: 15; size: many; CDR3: CSARDLRGFADTQYF; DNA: TGCAGTGCTAGAGATCTCAGAGGGTTCGCAGATACGCAGTATTTT
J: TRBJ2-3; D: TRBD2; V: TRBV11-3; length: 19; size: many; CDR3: CASSFHGTSGRPGTDTQYF; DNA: TGTGCCAGCAGCTTCCATGGGACTAGCGGGAGGCCCGGAACAGATACGCAGTATTTT
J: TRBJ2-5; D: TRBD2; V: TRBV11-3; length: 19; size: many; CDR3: CASSSPGLAGGPGQETQYF; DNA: TGTGCCAGCAGTTCTCCGGGACTAGCGGGAGGGCCAGGGCAAGAGACCCAGTACTTC
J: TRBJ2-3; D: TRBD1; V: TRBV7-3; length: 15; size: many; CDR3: CASSLYGTGKDTQYF; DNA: TGTGCCAGCAGCTTATATGGGACAGGGAAAGATACGCAGTATTTT
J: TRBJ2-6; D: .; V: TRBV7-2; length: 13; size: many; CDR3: CASSSGGANVLTF; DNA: TGTGCCAGCAGCTCCGGTGGGGCCAACGTCCTGACTTTC
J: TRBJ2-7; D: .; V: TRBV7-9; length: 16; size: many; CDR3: CASSSPGLTRTYEQYF; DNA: TGTGCCAGCAGCTCCCCCGGCCTAACCAGGACCTACGAGCAGTACTTC
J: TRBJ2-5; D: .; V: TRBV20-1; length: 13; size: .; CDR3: CSARRSGLETQYF; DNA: TGCAGTGCGCGTAGGTCGGGGCTCGAGACCCAGTACTTC
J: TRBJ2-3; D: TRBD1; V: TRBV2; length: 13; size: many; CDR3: CASTGQGMNTQYF; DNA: TGTGCCAGCACTGGACAGGGTATGAATACGCAGTATTTT
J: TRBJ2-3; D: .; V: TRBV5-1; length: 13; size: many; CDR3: CASSLGRTDTQYF; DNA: TGTGCCAGCAGCTTAGGGAGAACAGATACGCAGTATTTT
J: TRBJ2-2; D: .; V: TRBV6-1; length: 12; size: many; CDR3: CASNARPGELFF; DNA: TGTGCCAGCAATGCGAGGCCCGGGGAGCTGTTTTTT
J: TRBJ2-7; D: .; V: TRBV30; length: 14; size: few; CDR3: CAWSLDSALGEQYF; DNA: TGTGCCTGGAGCCTGGACTCCGCCTTGGGTGAGCAGTACTTC
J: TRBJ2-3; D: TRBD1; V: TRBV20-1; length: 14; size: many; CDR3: CSAAQQGSTDTQYF; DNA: TGCAGTGCTGCCCAACAGGGGTCTACGGATACGCAGTATTTT
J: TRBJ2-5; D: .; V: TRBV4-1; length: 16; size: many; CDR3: CASSQGKREYQETQYF; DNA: TGCGCCAGCAGCCAAGGGAAGCGCGAGTACCAAGAGACCCAGTACTTC
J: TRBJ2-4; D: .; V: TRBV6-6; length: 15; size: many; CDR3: CASSYEGLAKNIQYF; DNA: TGTGCCAGCAGTTACGAGGGACTAGCCAAAAACATTCAGTACTTC
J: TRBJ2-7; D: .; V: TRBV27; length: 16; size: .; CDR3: CASSFLPRERSYEQYF; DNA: TGTGCCAGCAGTTTTCTCCCACGGGAGAGGTCCTACGAGCAGTACTTC
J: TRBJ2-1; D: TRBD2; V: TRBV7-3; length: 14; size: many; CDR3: CASSSGSVPGEQFF; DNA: TGTGCCAGCTCTAGCGGGAGTGTACCGGGTGAGCAGTTCTTC
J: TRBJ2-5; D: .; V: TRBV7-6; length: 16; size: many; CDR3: CASSLTPGPNQETQYF; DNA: TGTGCCAGCAGCTTGACACCGGGACCAAACCAAGAGACCCAGTACTTC
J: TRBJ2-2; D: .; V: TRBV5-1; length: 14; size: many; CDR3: CASSLGGNTGELFF; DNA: TGTGCCAGCAGCTTGGGCGGGAACACCGGGGAGCTGTTTTTT
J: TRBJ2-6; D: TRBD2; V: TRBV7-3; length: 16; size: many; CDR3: CASSTSGSSGANVLTF; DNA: TGTGCCAGCTCAACTAGCGGGAGCTCTGGGGCCAACGTCCTGACTTTC